This entry is about one T cell receptor beta chain. Assay used: immunoSEQ multiplex PCR; TCRdb lists only in-frame clones, some missing. The sample consists of roughly 8,600 clones, almost 90% of them appearing once. Autoimmune disease history or systemic immunosuppression barred patients. This specimen comes from a study of OX40 agonist ivuxolimab in advanced cancers. The germline V and J ends were trimmed by 6 bases and 7 bases, with 19 bases remaining between them. This CDR3 is built from 15 residues. Germline lookup yields CDR1 MNHEY and CDR2 SVGAGI. The rearrangement uses TRBV6-5 and TRBJ2-1; D perhaps matches TRBD1 (5 bases). The sequence came from an adult with an advanced solid tumor such as melanoma, head and neck, liver or kidney cancer. The sequences come from CD4+ or CD8+ T cells sorted from blood, collected in a trial of the OX40 agonist ivuxolimab. CDR3 amino acids: CASSPSHGAGNEQFF. The CDR3 DNA reads as TGTGCCAGCAGCCCCTCTCACGGCGCAGGGAATGAGCAGTTCTTC.